The 15 T cell receptor beta chains below were found in one sample sequenced in a study of siplizumab effects on memory and regulatory T cells. Method: immunoSEQ multiplex PCR; TCRdb's copy keeps in-frame clones and lacks some. The sample has 87,000 or so clones, about 94% seen once. Specimen: non-Treg CD4+ T cells sorted from blood. Receptors were obtained from a human donor in good health.

The chain joins TRBV20-1 to TRBJ1-2; unclear D gene. The germline CDR1 and CDR2 sequences are DFQATT and SNEGSKA (reference sequence). Trimming took off 0 bases at V and 13 bases at J, with 12 bases between the two ends. The CDR3 has 11 amino acids. The CDR3 protein is CSARDSRRGTF. CDR3 coding DNA: TGCAGTGCTAGAGATTCCCGACGCGGCACCTTC.

This rearrangement joins TRBV7-6 to TRBJ2-7, with 7 bases that match TRBD1. Germline loops: CDR1 SGHVS, CDR2 FNYEAQ. V gave up 5 bases and J gave up 2 bases; unmatched junction bases: 9. The CDR3 extends over 15 amino acids. DNA of the CDR3: TGTGCCAGCAGCCCGAAACCGGGACAGACCTACGAGCAGTACTTC. This codes for CASSPKPGQTYEQYF.

The chain links TRBV19 to TRBJ1-1, with D possibly being TRBD1 (5 bases). CDR3 length equals 17 residues. Per germline, CDR1 LNHDA and CDR2 SQIVND (reference sequence). Trimming shortened V by 3 bases and J by 0 bases, and 17 bases separated the two germline ends. CDR3 coding DNA: TGTGCCAGTAGTATTGTTAGGGGAAGGTTCATGAACACTGAAGCTTTCTTT. It specifies CASSIVRGRFMNTEAFF.

This clone was seen more than once but under ten times. The rearrangement links TRBV18 to TRBJ1-6; D gene uncertain. Germline V gene data show CDR1 as KGHSH and CDR2 as LQKENI. The CDR3 has 13 residues. V dropped 3 bases and J dropped 7 bases, with 7 bases sitting between them. CDR3 nucleotide sequence: TGTGCCAGCTCACCGGATTGGAATTCACCCCTCCACTTT. Protein product: CASSPDWNSPLHF.

This chain links TRBV7-2 with TRBJ2-3, with D maybe TRBD1 (5 bases). The CDR3 has 16 residues. The V end was cut by 4 bases, the J end by 1 base, with 15 bases between. Germline lookup yields CDR1 SGHTA and CDR2 FQGNSA. Here the CDR3 DNA reads TGTGCCAGCAGCTCCGTGGGGCGGAGCGGCACAGATACGCAGTATTTT. Protein product: CASSSVGRSGTDTQYF.

This chain links TRBV18 with TRBJ2-1; 10 nucleotides line up with TRBD2. J gave up 9 bases and V 0 bases, and 14 bases lay outside the gene matches. The CDR3 spans 18 residues. CDR1 is KGHSH, CDR2 LQKENI, per germline. CDR3 coding DNA: TGTGCCAGCTCACCACCCCAGCTAGCGGGAGTGGTTAGGGGTGAGCAGTTCTTC. The encoded protein is CASSPPQLAGVVRGEQFF. The full variable domain, rest sourced from reference TRBV18 and TRBJ2-1, is NAGVMQNPRHLVRRRGQEARLRCSPMKGHSHVYWYRQLPEEGLKFMVYLQKENIIDESGMPKERFSAEFPKEGPSILRIQQVVRGDSAAYFCASSPPQLAGVVRGEQFFGPGTRLTVL.

The chain recombines TRBV23-1 with TRBJ1-5; D not resolved. TRBV23-1 is given ORF status, its function remaining uncertain. Trimming cost V 4 bases and J 3 bases, with 13 bases left between them. The CDR3 length is 15 residues. The DNA of the CDR3 is TGCGCCAGCAGTCCCCCCGGGTACAACAATCAGCCCCAGCATTTT. The encoded protein is CASSPPGYNNQPQHF.

V gene TRBV20-1 combines with J gene TRBJ2-1, with D perhaps given as TRBD1 or TRBD2 (5 bases each). CDR1 DFQATT and CDR2 SNEGSKA come from the germline V gene (reference sequence). The CDR3 has 11 amino acids. V was shortened by 3 bases and J by 12 bases, with 12 bases between the two germline ends. CDR3 residues: CSASRGVRQFF. The CDR3 DNA reads TGCAGTGCTAGTAGAGGGGTACGGCAGTTCTTC.

The chain links TRBV30 to TRBJ1-2; D unclear. The CDR3 covers 10 residues. V lost 3 bases and J 3 bases, leaving 2 bases between the germline ends. Germline assignment: CDR1 GTSNPN and CDR2 SVGIG (reference sequence). CDR3: CAWRDYGYTF. The CDR3 bases are TGTGCCTGGAGAGACTATGGCTACACCTTC.

This clone was seen only once. The chain couples TRBV14 to TRBJ2-5; D might be TRBD1 (5 bases). The CDR3 runs 15 residues. Germline values: CDR1 SGHDN, CDR2 FVKESK. The ends were cut back, 3 bases at V and 1 base at J, with 12 bases in the middle. The CDR3 sequence: CASSHDQGPQETQYF. CDR3 coding DNA: TGTGCCAGCAGCCACGACCAGGGCCCCCAAGAGACCCAGTACTTC. Complete variable domain (other parts from reference TRBV14 and TRBJ2-5): EAGVTQFPSHSVIEKGQTVTLRCDPISGHDNLYWYRRVMGKEIKFLLHFVKESKQDESGMPNNRFLAERTGGTYSTLKVQPAELEDSGVYFCASSHDQGPQETQYFGPGTRLLVL.

The chain is built from TRBV19 and TRBJ2-1; tentatively, D is TRBD1 (6 bases). V was clipped by 3 bases and J by 9 bases, with 21 bases between them. The CDR3 is made up of 16 amino acids. The germline V gene has CDR1 LNHDA and CDR2 SQIVND (reference sequence). The CDR3 nucleotides read TGTGCCAGTAGTATTAGACAGGCCCTTGGTTTGGGTGAGCAGTTCTTC. This gives the protein CASSIRQALGLGEQFF.

V gene TRBV5-4 combines with J gene TRBJ2-5; a weak D match, TRBD2 (7 bases). This CDR3 spans 14 amino acids. Germline V gene data show CDR1 as SGHNT and CDR2 as YYREEE (reference sequence). V lost 0 bases to trimming and J lost 6 bases, with 12 bases between them. CDR3 bases: TGTGCCAGCAGCTTGGTGGCGGGGGCAAAGACCCAGTACTTC. Protein: CASSLVAGAKTQYF. Combining the CDR3 with reference TRBV5-4 and TRBJ2-5 gives the whole variable domain ETGVTQSPTHLIKTRGQQVTLRCSSQSGHNTVSWYQQALGQGPQFIFQYYREEENGRGNFPPRFSGLQFPNYSSELNVNALELDDSALYLCASSLVAGAKTQYFGPGTRLLVL.

This sequence joins TRBV7-6 and TRBJ2-7; perhaps TRBD1 as D (6 bases). Germline-derived CDR1 and CDR2 are SGHVS and FNYEAQ. The CDR3 sequence is 12 residues long. V was pared by 5 bases and J by 2 bases, with 7 bases between. The CDR3 bases are TGTGCCAGCAGCCCAGGGGCCTACGAGCAGTACTTC. Protein product: CASSPGAYEQYF.

Only a few counts were recorded for this clone. The rearrangement links TRBV9 to TRBJ2-1; TRBD2 might be the D (6 bases). From germline, CDR1 is SGDLS and CDR2 YYNGEE. The CDR3 runs to 19 residues. Trimming removed 4 bases from V and 0 bases from J, with 23 bases in between. CDR3 sequence reads: CASSSVLSGVTSSYNEQFF. CDR3 DNA: TGTGCCAGCAGCTCCGTGTTGTCGGGAGTAACGAGCTCCTACAATGAGCAGTTCTTC. The whole variable domain, remainder taken from reference TRBV9 and TRBJ2-1, is DSGVTQTPKHLITATGQRVTLRCSPRSGDLSVYWYQQSLDQGLQFLIQYYNGEERAKGNILERFSAQQFPDLHSELNLSSLELGDSALYFCASSSVLSGVTSSYNEQFFGPGTRLTVL.

V gene TRBV5-1 combines with J gene TRBJ1-5, with D tentatively TRBD1 (5 bases). V lost 0 bases to trimming and J lost 1 base, with 8 bases between them. Germline CDR1 reads SGHRS; CDR2 reads YFSETQ. The CDR3 runs to 15 residues. This chain's CDR3 is CASSLVGGSNQPQHF. CDR3 sequence (DNA): TGCGCCAGCAGCTTGGTTGGGGGGAGCAATCAGCCCCAGCATTTT.